The present entry profiles one T cell receptor beta chain with its context. The antigen remains undetermined. V was clipped by 5 bases and J by 4 bases, with 9 bases between them. Germline assignment: CDR1 LNHDA and CDR2 SQIVND (reference sequence). The CDR3 runs to 14 residues. Vbeta (60) and Jbeta (13) primers were used in the PCR. The protocol was immunoSEQ multiplex PCR, while the TCRdb copy is restricted to in-frame clones and leaves out a portion. The sample consists of approximately 100,000 clones, under 85% of them appearing once. The entry originates in a study of cytomegalovirus exposure and HLA in healthy donors. Study-wide findings and caveats: In a later analysis, a genetic analysis reported fewer productive-TCR N-insertions in an Asian-associated ancestry cluster than the cohort average. A later analysis linked a missense DCLRE1C variant to TCR beta V- and J-gene trimming. Most of the TCR beta V segments (in an earlier analysis) were productive either about 87% or about 30% of the time.

The sequencing sample was made of PBMCs. The receptor was isolated from a man aged 18 to 30 in good health and CMV-seropositive. This chain uses TRBV19 with TRBJ1-6, with D unclear. DNA of the CDR3: TGTGCCAGTAGTCTAGCCTCTTATAATTCACCCCTCCACTTT. Translation gives CASSLASYNSPLHF.